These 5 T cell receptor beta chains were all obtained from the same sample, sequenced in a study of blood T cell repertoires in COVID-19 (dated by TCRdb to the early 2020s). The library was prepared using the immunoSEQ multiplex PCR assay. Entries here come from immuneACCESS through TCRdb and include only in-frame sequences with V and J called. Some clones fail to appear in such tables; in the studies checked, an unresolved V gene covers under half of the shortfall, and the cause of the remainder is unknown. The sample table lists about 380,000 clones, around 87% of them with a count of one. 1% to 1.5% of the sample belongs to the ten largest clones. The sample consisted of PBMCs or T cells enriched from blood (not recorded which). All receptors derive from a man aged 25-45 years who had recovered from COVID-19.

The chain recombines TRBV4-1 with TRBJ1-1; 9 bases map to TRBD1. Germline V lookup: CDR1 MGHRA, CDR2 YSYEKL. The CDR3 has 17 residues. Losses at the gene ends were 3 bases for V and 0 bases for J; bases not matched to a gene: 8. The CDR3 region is CASSQRGQGIMNTEAFF. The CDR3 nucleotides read TGCGCCAGCAGCCAGAGGGGACAGGGAATCATGAACACTGAAGCTTTCTTT.

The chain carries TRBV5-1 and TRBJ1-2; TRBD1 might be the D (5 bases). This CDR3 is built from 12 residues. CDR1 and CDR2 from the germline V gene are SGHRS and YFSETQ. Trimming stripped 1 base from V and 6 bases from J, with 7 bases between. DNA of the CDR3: TGCGCCAGCAGCTTGCGGGGGGATGGCTACACCTTC. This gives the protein CASSLRGDGYTF.

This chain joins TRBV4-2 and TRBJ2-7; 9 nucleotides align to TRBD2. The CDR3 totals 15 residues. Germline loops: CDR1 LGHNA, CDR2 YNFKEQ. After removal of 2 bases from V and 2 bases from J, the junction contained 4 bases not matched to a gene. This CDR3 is CASSQRERGAYEQYF. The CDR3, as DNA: TGTGCCAGCAGCCAACGTGAGCGGGGGGCCTACGAGCAGTACTTC.

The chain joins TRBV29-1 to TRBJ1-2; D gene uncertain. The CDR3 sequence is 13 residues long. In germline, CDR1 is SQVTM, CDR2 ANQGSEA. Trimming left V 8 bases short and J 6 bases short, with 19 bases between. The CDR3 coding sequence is TGCAGCACAGAGAACCGGGGATACGATGGCTACACCTTC. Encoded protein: CSTENRGYDGYTF.

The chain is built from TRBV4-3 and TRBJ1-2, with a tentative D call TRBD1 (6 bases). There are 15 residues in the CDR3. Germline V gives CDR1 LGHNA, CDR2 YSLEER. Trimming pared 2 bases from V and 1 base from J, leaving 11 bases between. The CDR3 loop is CASSQRGTVNYGYTF. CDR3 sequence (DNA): TGCGCCAGCAGCCAAAGGGGGACCGTTAACTATGGCTACACCTTC.